Presented here are 7 T cell receptor beta chains from one specimen sequenced in a study of T cells in Graves' hyperthyroidism and ophthalmopathy. Amplified TCR beta CDR3 regions derived from RNA transcripts. HTBI primers were the set used in a first-round RT-PCR of the TCR CDR3. TCRdb called the multiplex PCR reads again in MiXCR, with one record for every CDR3 protein. The sample yields 400,000 or so distinct CDR3 sequences, nearly 15% seen once. The material sequenced was blood. The receptors come from a woman aged 60-75 years with Graves' ophthalmopathy.

This clonotype was seen a single time. A much larger clone lies a single base off, so this may be a read error. The rearrangement uses TRBV28 and TRBJ2-7, with no clear D. Trimming stripped 3 bases from V and 5 bases from J, with 5 bases between. This CDR3 contains 11 residues. Germline loops: CDR1 MDHEN, CDR2 SYDVKM. The CDR3 nucleotides are TGTGCCAGCAGTTTTGTCCACGAGCAGTACTTC. It codes for CASSFVHEQYF.

This clonotype was observed many times. The CDR3 bases are TGTGCCAGCAGTTCCCTAGCGGGAGATTCGGACGAGCAGTACTTC. The encoded protein is CASSSLAGDSDEQYF. V and J are TRBV28 and TRBJ2-7, with 10 positions matching TRBD2. J gave up 5 bases and V 4 bases, and 8 bases lay outside the gene matches. This CDR3 comprises 15 residues. Germline CDR1 reads MDHEN; CDR2 reads SYDVKM.

At least ten counts were recorded for this clonotype. The rearrangement uses TRBV7-2 and TRBJ2-3, with TRBD2 matching over 9 bases. With V trimmed by 8 bases and J by 2 bases, 17 bases remained unmatched. This CDR3 is built from 18 residues. Germline V gives CDR1 SGHTA, CDR2 FQGNSA. As DNA, the CDR3 is TGTGCCAGCGCTGTCTTCCGCCGGCTAGCGGGAAACACAGATACGCAGTATTTT. Its protein is CASAVFRRLAGNTDTQYF.

Ten or more counts support this clonotype. The rearrangement uses TRBV7-3 and TRBJ2-7, with 8 bases aligning to TRBD2. The CDR3 contains 15 residues. Germline CDR1 SGHTA, CDR2 FQGTGA. V lost 2 bases and J lost 7; bases outside the gene matches: 10. Here the CDR3 reads CASSLWPGRAGEQYF. CDR3 in DNA: TGTGCCAGCAGCTTATGGCCCGGGAGGGCAGGAGAGCAGTACTTC.

J is TRBJ1-1 and V is TRBV4-1; no firm D call. V was clipped by 6 bases and J by 3 bases, with 14 bases between them. The CDR3 has 14 amino acids. Germline-derived CDR1 and CDR2 are MGHRA and YSYEKL. CDR3 DNA: TGCGCCAGCAGGCGAATAGTAGGATACACTGAAGCTTTCTTT. Protein: CASRRIVGYTEAFF.

This clonotype was seen repeatedly, ten times or more. The DNA of the CDR3 is TGCAGTGGATTCTGGGGCTACGAGCAGTACTTC. Protein: CSGFWGYEQYF. This sequence joins TRBV20-1 and TRBJ2-7; D gene unclear. CDR3 length: 11 residues. V lost 7 bases and J lost 3, with 10 bases in between. Germline V CDR1 and CDR2: DFQATT, SNEGSKA (reference sequence).

V gene TRBV27 combines with J gene TRBJ2-5, with D possibly being TRBD1 (6 bases). The germline V gene encodes CDR1 MNHEY and CDR2 SMNVEV (reference sequence). This CDR3 spans 13 amino acids. V was shortened by 3 bases and J by 5 bases, with 10 bases between the two germline ends. Written as DNA, the CDR3 is TGTGCCAGCAGTTTCGGAACAGGGGAGACCCAGTACTTC. The encoded protein is CASSFGTGETQYF.